Listed below are T cell receptor beta chains from one sample, sequenced in a study of T cell responses to AZD1222 COVID-19 vaccine. Sequencing was performed with immunoSEQ multiplex PCR; in TCRdb, only in-frame clones are kept and a portion is missing. The sample includes 100,000 or so clones, 80% to 90% seen only once; the top ten take under 4%. This specimen consisted of peripheral blood, obtained on day 0 of AZD1222 vaccination. These receptors were taken from an adult in good health. Each CDR3 is given with its conserved first and last residue. Fields, in order: J gene, V gene, D gene, clone size, CDR3 DNA, CDR3 protein. The D gene is left open where the match is weak. A row's size may be missing; if present it is once, few, many or a size class.

J: TRBJ1-2
V: TRBV19
D: TRBD1
size: NA
DNA: TGTGCCAGTACTCCTGGACAGGGGGTGGGAGGCTACACCTTC
CDR3: CASTPGQGVGGYTF

J: TRBJ2-3
V: TRBV7-3
D: TRBD2
size: few
DNA: TGTGCCAGCAGCTTAAGCGGGGGGGCAGATACGCAGTATTTT
CDR3: CASSLSGGADTQYF

J: TRBJ1-2
V: TRBV3-1/TRBV3-2
D: TRBD1
size: NA
DNA: TGTGCCAGCAGCCAGACAGGGGGGGGCGGCTACACCTTC
CDR3: CASSQTGGGGYTF

J: TRBJ2-1
V: TRBV5-1
D: NA
size: NA
DNA: TGCGCCAGCAGCTTGGCGAGAAATGAGCAGTTCTTC
CDR3: CASSLARNEQFF

J: TRBJ1-6
V: TRBV11-2
D: TRBD1
size: NA
DNA: TGTGCCAGCAGCAGGGGGCTTGGAAATTCACCCCTCCACTTT
CDR3: CASSRGLGNSPLHF

J: TRBJ1-4
V: TRBV6-1
D: NA
size: NA
DNA: TGTGCCAGCAGTGAAGTTGGAGGGCTGTGGGAAAAACTGTTTTTT
CDR3: CASSEVGGLWEKLFF

J: TRBJ1-2
V: TRBV4-2
D: NA
size: NA
DNA: TGTGCCAGCAGCCAGCGACAGGCCTCTGGAGATGGCTACACCTTC
CDR3: CASSQRQASGDGYTF

J: TRBJ2-3
V: TRBV28
D: NA
size: once
DNA: TGTGCCAGCAGTTTACCGGGCTCCAGCACAGATACGCAGTATTTT
CDR3: CASSLPGSSTDTQYF

J: TRBJ1-6
V: TRBV7-9
D: NA
size: NA
DNA: TGTGCCAGCAGCCCCGGAGGGTGGAATTCACCCCTCCACTTT
CDR3: CASSPGGWNSPLHF

J: TRBJ2-1
V: TRBV7-2
D: NA
size: NA
DNA: TGTGCCAGCAGCACCGGACCGCACAATGAGCAGTTCTTC
CDR3: CASSTGPHNEQFF

J: TRBJ2-1
V: TRBV6-2/TRBV6-3
D: NA
size: NA
DNA: TGTGCCAGCACCCCCTCGGGACTCCCTAACAATGAGCAGTTCTTC
CDR3: CASTPSGLPNNEQFF

J: TRBJ2-1
V: TRBV7-9
D: NA
size: NA
DNA: TGTGCCAGCAGCTCTGACCCCGACAATGAGCAGTTCTTC
CDR3: CASSSDPDNEQFF

J: TRBJ2-2
V: TRBV7-3
D: TRBD2
size: NA
DNA: TGTGCCAGCAGCTTAACGCTAGCGGGCGGGGAGCTGTTTTTT
CDR3: CASSLTLAGGELFF

J: TRBJ1-2
V: TRBV10-1
D: TRBD1
size: NA
DNA: TGCGCCAGCAGTGTCGGGCCCACTCCGGGACAGTTTAACTATGGCTACACCTTC
CDR3: CASSVGPTPGQFNYGYTF

J: TRBJ1-6
V: TRBV18
D: TRBD1
size: NA
DNA: TGTGCCAGCTCACTCGCACAGGGGGCTAATTCACCCCTCCACTTT
CDR3: CASSLAQGANSPLHF

J: TRBJ1-2
V: TRBV15
D: NA
size: NA
DNA: TGTGCCACCAGCAGAGAACTTGGAGATGGCTACACCTTC
CDR3: CATSRELGDGYTF

J: TRBJ1-2
V: TRBV6-5
D: NA
size: NA
DNA: TGTGCCAGCATCCAGGGTCTTAGTCCCTATGGCTACACCTTC
CDR3: CASIQGLSPYGYTF

J: TRBJ1-1
V: TRBV4-1
D: TRBD1
size: NA
DNA: TGCGCCAGCAGCCAAGAAGTTCACAGGGGGACTGAAGCTTTCTTT
CDR3: CASSQEVHRGTEAFF

J: TRBJ2-3
V: TRBV4-2
D: NA
size: NA
DNA: TGTGCCAGCAGCCAATCGCTGGCCGGCGGGGATACGCAGTATTTT
CDR3: CASSQSLAGGDTQYF

J: TRBJ2-3
V: TRBV5-1
D: TRBD2
size: once
DNA: TGCGCCAGCAGCACCCTTCTAGCGGGGGCCGGTGATACGCAGTATTTT
CDR3: CASSTLLAGAGDTQYF

J: TRBJ2-7
V: TRBV9
D: NA
size: few
DNA: TGTGCCAGCAGCGTAGGGGGGGCGAGTACCCACGAGCAGTACTTC
CDR3: CASSVGGASTHEQYF

J: TRBJ2-7
V: TRBV20-1
D: NA
size: NA
DNA: TGCAGTGCCGAGTCGGGGAACGAGCAGTACTTC
CDR3: CSAESGNEQYF

J: TRBJ2-1
V: TRBV29-1
D: TRBD2
size: NA
DNA: TGCAGCGTTGAAGTCGGACTAGCGGGGGGGGACGAGCAGTTCTTC
CDR3: CSVEVGLAGGDEQFF

J: TRBJ1-2
V: TRBV24-1
D: TRBD1
size: NA
DNA: TGTGCCACCAGTGACCCCGGGACAGGTGGCTACACCTTC
CDR3: CATSDPGTGGYTF

J: TRBJ2-5
V: TRBV5-8
D: NA
size: NA
DNA: TGTGCCAGCAGCTTGGGGGGTAGCAGGAAGACCCAGTACTTC
CDR3: CASSLGGSRKTQYF

J: TRBJ1-6
V: TRBV28
D: NA
size: NA
DNA: TGTGCCAGCAGCTTCAATTCACCCCTCCACTTT
CDR3: CASSFNSPLHF

J: TRBJ1-6
V: TRBV13
D: TRBD1
size: NA
DNA: TGTGCCACCCAAGGACAGGGGGACTCCTATAATTCACCCCTCCACTTT
CDR3: CATQGQGDSYNSPLHF

J: TRBJ2-3
V: TRBV2
D: NA
size: NA
DNA: TGTGCCAGCAGTGAACTCCCTCCGACAGATACGCAGTATTTT
CDR3: CASSELPPTDTQYF

J: TRBJ2-5
V: TRBV12-3/TRBV12-4
D: NA
size: NA
DNA: TGTGCCAGCAGTTTTAGAGACCTCCCCGGGAACTTC
CDR3: CASSFRDLPGNF

J: TRBJ1-2
V: TRBV15
D: NA
size: NA
DNA: TGTGCCACCAGCAGAGCTATCTATGGCTACACCTTC
CDR3: CATSRAIYGYTF

J: TRBJ2-5
V: TRBV4-2
D: NA
size: NA
DNA: TGTGCCAGCAGCCAAGTGGGGGCCGAACAAGAGACCCAGTACTTC
CDR3: CASSQVGAEQETQYF

J: TRBJ1-2
V: TRBV5-5
D: TRBD1
size: once
DNA: TGTGCCAGCAGCTTGGCTTTTCAGGGGGCGGGCTATGGCTACACCTTC
CDR3: CASSLAFQGAGYGYTF

J: TRBJ1-3
V: TRBV19
D: NA
size: NA
DNA: TGTGCCAGTAGTCAAGGCGTAAACACCATATATTTT
CDR3: CASSQGVNTIYF

J: TRBJ2-3
V: TRBV7-9
D: TRBD1
size: NA
DNA: TGTGCCAGCAGCTTCCCGGGACAGACGGATACGCAGTATTTT
CDR3: CASSFPGQTDTQYF

J: TRBJ2-1
V: TRBV9
D: TRBD1
size: NA
DNA: TGTGCCAGCAGCGTCCGGACAGGCCGTTCGGTCTCAAGCTCCTACAATGAGCAGTTCTTC
CDR3: CASSVRTGRSVSSSYNEQFF

J: TRBJ2-7
V: TRBV7-2
D: TRBD1
size: NA
DNA: TGTGCCAGCAGCTTAAGGGGACAGGGAAACTACGAGCAGTACTTC
CDR3: CASSLRGQGNYEQYF

J: TRBJ1-1
V: TRBV6-6
D: NA
size: NA
DNA: TGTGCCAGCATTATGACAGAGAACACTGAAGCTTTCTTT
CDR3: CASIMTENTEAFF

J: TRBJ1-5
V: TRBV29-1
D: NA
size: NA
DNA: TGCAGCGTTGGTGAAGGGAGTCAGCCCCAGCATTTT
CDR3: CSVGEGSQPQHF